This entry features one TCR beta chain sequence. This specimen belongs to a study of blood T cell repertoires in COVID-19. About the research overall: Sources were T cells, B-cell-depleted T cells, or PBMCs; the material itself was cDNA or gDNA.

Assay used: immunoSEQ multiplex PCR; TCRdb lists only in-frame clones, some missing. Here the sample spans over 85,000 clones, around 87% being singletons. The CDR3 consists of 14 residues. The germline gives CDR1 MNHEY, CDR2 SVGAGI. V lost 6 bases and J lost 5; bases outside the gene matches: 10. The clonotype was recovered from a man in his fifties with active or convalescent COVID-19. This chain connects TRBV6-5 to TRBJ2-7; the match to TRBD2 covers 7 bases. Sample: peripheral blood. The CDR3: CASSPRGSFDEQYF. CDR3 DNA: TGTGCCAGCAGCCCCCGCGGGAGCTTCGACGAGCAGTACTTC.